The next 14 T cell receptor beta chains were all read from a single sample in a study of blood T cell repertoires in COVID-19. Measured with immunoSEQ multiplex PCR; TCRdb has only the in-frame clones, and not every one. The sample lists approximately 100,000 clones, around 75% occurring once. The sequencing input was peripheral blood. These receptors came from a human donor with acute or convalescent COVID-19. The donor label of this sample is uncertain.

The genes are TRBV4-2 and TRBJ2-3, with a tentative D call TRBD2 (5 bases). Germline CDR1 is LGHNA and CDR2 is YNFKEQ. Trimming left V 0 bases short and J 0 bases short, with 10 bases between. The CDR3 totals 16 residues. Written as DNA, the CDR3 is TGTGCCAGCAGCCAAGATTGGACTTCCAGCACAGATACGCAGTATTTT. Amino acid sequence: CASSQDWTSSTDTQYF.

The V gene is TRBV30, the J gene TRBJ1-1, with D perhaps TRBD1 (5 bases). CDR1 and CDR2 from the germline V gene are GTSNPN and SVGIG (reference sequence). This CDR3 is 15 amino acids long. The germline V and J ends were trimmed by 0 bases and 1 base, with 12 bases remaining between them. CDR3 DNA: TGTGCCTGGAGTGTCCCCTGGCAGGGGAACACTGAAGCTTTCTTT. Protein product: CAWSVPWQGNTEAFF.

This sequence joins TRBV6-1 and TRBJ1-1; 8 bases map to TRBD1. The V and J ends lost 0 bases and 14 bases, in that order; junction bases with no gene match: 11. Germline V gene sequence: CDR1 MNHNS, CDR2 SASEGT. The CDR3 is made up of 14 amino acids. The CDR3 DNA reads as TGTGCCAGCAGTGAAGCGGGGACAGGCGCAATGGGGTTCTTT. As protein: CASSEAGTGAMGFF.

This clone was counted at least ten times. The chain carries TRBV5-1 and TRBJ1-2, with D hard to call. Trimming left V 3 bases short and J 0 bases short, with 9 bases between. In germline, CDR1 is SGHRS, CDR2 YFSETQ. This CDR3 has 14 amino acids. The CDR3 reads CASSSRIANYGYTF. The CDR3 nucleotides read TGCGCCAGCAGCTCCAGGATTGCTAACTATGGCTACACCTTC.

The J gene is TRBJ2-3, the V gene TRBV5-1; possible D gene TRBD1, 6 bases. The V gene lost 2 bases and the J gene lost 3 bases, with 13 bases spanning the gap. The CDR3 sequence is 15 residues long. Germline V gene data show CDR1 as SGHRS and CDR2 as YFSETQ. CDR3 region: CASSFRDIRTDTQYF. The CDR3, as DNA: TGCGCCAGCAGCTTCCGGGACATTCGGACAGATACGCAGTATTTT.

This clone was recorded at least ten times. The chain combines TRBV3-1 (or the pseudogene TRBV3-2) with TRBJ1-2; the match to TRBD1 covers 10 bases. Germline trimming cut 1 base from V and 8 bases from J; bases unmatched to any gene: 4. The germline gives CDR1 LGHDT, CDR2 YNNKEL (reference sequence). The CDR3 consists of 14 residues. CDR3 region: CASSQGRTGGGYTF. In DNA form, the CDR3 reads TGTGCCAGCAGCCAAGGTCGGACAGGGGGGGGCTACACCTTC.

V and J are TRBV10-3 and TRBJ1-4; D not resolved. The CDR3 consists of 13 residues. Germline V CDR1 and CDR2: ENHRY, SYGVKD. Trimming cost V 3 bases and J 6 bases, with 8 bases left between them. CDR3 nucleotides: TGTGCCATCAGTGACCGGGGAGATGAAAAACTGTTTTTT. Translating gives CAISDRGDEKLFF.

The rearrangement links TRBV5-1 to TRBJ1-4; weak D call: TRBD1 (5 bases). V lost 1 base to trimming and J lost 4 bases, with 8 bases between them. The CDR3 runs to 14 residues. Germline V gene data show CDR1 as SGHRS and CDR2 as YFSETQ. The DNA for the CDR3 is TGCGCCAGCAGCTTGAGGGGTGATAATGAAAAACTGTTTTTT. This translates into CASSLRGDNEKLFF. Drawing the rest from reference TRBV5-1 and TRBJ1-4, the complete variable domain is KAGVTQTPRYLIKTRGQQVTLSCSPISGHRSVSWYQQTPGQGLQFLFEYFSETQRNKGNFPGRFSGRQFSNSRSEMNVSTLELGDSALYLCASSLRGDNEKLFFGSGTQLSVL.

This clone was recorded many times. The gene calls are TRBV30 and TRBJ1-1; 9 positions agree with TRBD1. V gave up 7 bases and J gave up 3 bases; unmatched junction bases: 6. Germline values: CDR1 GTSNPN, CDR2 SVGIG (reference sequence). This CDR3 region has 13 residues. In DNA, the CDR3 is TGTGCCTATAACAGGGGGCGCGACACTGAAGCTTTCTTT. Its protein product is CAYNRGRDTEAFF.

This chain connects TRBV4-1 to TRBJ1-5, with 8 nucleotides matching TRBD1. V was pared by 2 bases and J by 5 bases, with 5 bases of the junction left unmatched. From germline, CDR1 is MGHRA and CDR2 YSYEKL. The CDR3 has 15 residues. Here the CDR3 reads CASSQTGGSYQPQHF. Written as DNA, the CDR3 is TGCGCCAGCAGCCAAACAGGGGGGAGCTATCAGCCCCAGCATTTT.

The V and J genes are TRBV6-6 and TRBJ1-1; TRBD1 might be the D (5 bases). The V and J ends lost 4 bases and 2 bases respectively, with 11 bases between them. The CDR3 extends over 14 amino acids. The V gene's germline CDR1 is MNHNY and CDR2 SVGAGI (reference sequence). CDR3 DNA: TGTGCCAGCAGTTCCGAGACAGAAAACACTGAAGCTTTCTTT. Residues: CASSSETENTEAFF.

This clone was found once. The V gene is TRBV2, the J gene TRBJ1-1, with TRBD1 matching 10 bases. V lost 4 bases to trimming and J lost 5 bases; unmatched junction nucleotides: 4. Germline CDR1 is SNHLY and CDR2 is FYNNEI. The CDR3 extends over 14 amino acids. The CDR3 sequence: CASSVDRGRTEAFF. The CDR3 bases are TGTGCCAGCAGTGTTGACAGGGGGCGGACTGAAGCTTTCTTT. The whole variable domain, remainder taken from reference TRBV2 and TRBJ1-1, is EPEVTQTPSHQVTQMGQEVILRCVPISNHLYFYWYRQILGQKVEFLVSFYNNEISEKSEIFDDQFSVERPDGSNFTLKIRSTKLEDSAMYFCASSVDRGRTEAFFGQGTRLTVV.

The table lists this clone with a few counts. The CDR3 loop is CASSQVSTGSPLHF. CDR3 nucleotide sequence: TGTGCCAGCAGCCAAGTCTCGACAGGCTCACCCCTCCACTTT. The rearrangement uses TRBV3-1 (or the pseudogene TRBV3-2) and TRBJ1-6; a possible D gene is TRBD1 (6 bases). CDR3 size: 14 residues. V gave up 1 base and J gave up 10 bases, with 11 bases separating them. CDR1 and CDR2 from the germline V gene are LGHDT and YNNKEL (reference sequence).

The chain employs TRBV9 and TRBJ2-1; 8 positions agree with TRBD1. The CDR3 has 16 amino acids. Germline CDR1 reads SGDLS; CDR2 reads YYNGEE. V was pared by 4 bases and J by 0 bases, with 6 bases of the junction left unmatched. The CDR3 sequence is CASSNGQGISYNEQFF. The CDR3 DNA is TGTGCCAGCAGCAACGGACAGGGAATCTCCTACAATGAGCAGTTCTTC.